This T cell receptor (beta chain) was observed in a study of blood T cells in healthy people across ages (dated by TCRdb to between 2014 and 2016). Background on the whole study: In model experiments, template switching captured roughly one uniquely barcoded TCR beta cDNA molecule for every two T cells. The study measured age-related changes in TCR beta repertoire diversity using deep sequencing normalized with unique cDNA molecular identifiers. Donors were grouped into four age groups: young (average approximately 15 years), middle-aged (39), aged (around 60) and long-lived (around 80). To avoid experimental bias, donors of different ages were randomly spread across the sequencing lanes. For two donors (one aged 18 to 30 and one aged 80 or older), the study analyzed two additional independent replicas of 1 million unique cDNA reads from the same blood draw.

Library preparation was by 5' RACE. Data came from an Illumina HiSeq 2500. The second PCR ran for roughly 7 to 11 cycles and used a J-beta primer mix along with a sample-barcoded 5' primer. A template-switch 5' adaptor carrying 12 random nucleotides introduced a unique molecular identifier onto each TCR beta cDNA molecule. Each sample yielded at least 3 million CDR3-containing paired-end reads. The Mint cDNA synthesis kit, primed by a TRBC-specific oligonucleotide, was used to synthesize first-strand cDNA from all RNA. Following uracil-DNA glycosylase treatment, all cDNA underwent a first 18-cycle PCR with the universal primers M1SS and BC2_uni_R. From the authors' description of their analysis: For normalization, 1 million high-quality reads were randomly selected from each sample, with every read carrying a distinct molecular identifier. Reads with shared molecular identifiers were discarded instead of being binned into consensus sequences. MiTCR, set to a Q25 quality threshold and the strictest error-elimination algorithm, was used for CDR3 identification, clonotype clustering and error correction. A nonparametric unseen species model using Euler transformation provided a lower-bound estimate of total TCR beta diversity. The raw public data were reprocessed by TCRdb itself: fastp quality trimming at Q25, MiXCR clonotype calling, in-frame beta chains only. Each CDR3 protein gets just one entry, which takes the most common genes and DNA from the rows behind it. TCRdb, rather than the study authors, made the V and J calls. Across this sample there are hundreds of thousands of distinct CDR3 sequences, with about 30% seen only once. The ten largest clones take up 17% of the sample.

The roughly 39 donors, aged roughly 6 to 100 years, were systemically healthy Caucasian individuals from Russia. Around 9.8 milliliters of peripheral blood were collected from each donor into EDTA-treated Vacutainer tubes. PBMCs were isolated by Ficoll-Paque density-gradient centrifugation, with at least 7 million obtained per sample. Total RNA was extracted from PBMCs with Trizol reagent, with at least 5.5 micrograms obtained per sample. For every donor, an aliquot of PBMCs went through flow cytometry to measure the percentages of naive CD45RAhigh/CD27high T cells. The CDR3 starts with the cysteine, ends with the phenylalanine, and has 17 residues. Of all the DNA, just the CDR3 is kept, 51 bases in frame from base 1. Sequences MNHNY (CDR1) and SVGAGI (CDR2) are obtained from the germline V gene (reference sequence). V sheds 2 bases and J sheds 3 bases, leaving 19 bases between their ends. About this clonotype itself: The antigen it binds to is not known. No much larger clonotype is one base removed from it; base qualities were not supplied.

Broader findings and caveats from the paper: Conclusive comparison of naive and antigen-experienced compartments was prevented by the profiling of bulk unsorted PBMCs. Observed TCR beta diversity per million T cells fell roughly linearly with age, and a significant reduction was already apparent by age around 40. Compared with the aged group, the long-lived group had more naive CD4+ T cells, fewer expanded clones and increased TCR diversity, a pattern suggesting age selection. There was a strong correlation between observed TCR beta diversity and the percentage of naive T cells measured by flow cytometry. Because donor CMV infection status was unknown, age-related changes in expanded clonotypes were potentially confounded. Estimates of total diversity based on one million sequenced T cells were considered lower bounds and underestimates.

This TCR was recovered from a woman of 80 years or more in good health. Sequenced input: blood. Rearrangement joined TRBV6-6 to TRBJ1-2, and perhaps TRBD1 as D gene, on 6 matching bases. Here is the DNA: TGTGCCAGCAGTTACGGGCAGGGGCGAAATTCCTACTATGGCTACACCTTC. Translation gives CASSYGQGRNSYYGYTF.